Below, 5 T cell receptor beta chains from the same sample are listed, as sequenced in a study of T cell responses to AZD1222 COVID-19 vaccine. Profiled with immunoSEQ multiplex PCR; TCRdb holds only in-frame clones, not every one. The sample consists of approximately 130,000 clones, roughly 88% of them appearing once. The sample here was peripheral blood, taken 28 days after the second AZD1222 dose. The receptor set was obtained from an adult who received the AZD1222 COVID-19 vaccine.

The genes are TRBV15 and TRBJ2-2, with TRBD2 identical over 8 bases. The CDR3 contains 15 residues. The germline CDR1 and CDR2 sequences are LNHNV and YYDKDF (reference sequence). Germline trimming cut 5 bases from V and 2 bases from J; bases unmatched to any gene: 4. The CDR3 region has the DNA TGTGCCACCAGCCGGGGGGGCTTTAACACCGGGGAGCTGTTTTTT. Its translation: CATSRGGFNTGELFF.

The chain employs TRBV5-5 and TRBJ1-2; 7 bases are shared with TRBD1. The CDR3 loop spans 16 amino acids. Per germline, CDR1 SGHKS and CDR2 YYEKEE (reference sequence). J lost 4 bases, V lost 0 bases, and 9 bases had no gene match. The CDR3 coding sequence is TGTGCCAGCAGCTTGGAAGTGGACAGGACCTTCTATGGCTACACCTTC. It specifies CASSLEVDRTFYGYTF.

The rearrangement joins TRBV5-4 to TRBJ2-3; D is ambiguous. V lost 4 bases, J lost 0 bases, and 6 bases lay in between. The CDR3 runs to 13 residues. Germline V gene sequence: CDR1 SGHNT, CDR2 YYREEE (reference sequence). The CDR3 bases are TGTGCCAGCAGCGAGAGAAGCACAGATACGCAGTATTTT. This gives the protein CASSERSTDTQYF.

J is TRBJ2-5 and V is TRBV7-9, with D possibly matching TRBD1 (5 bases). CDR1 SEHNR and CDR2 FQNEAQ come from the germline V gene (reference sequence). Trimming took 5 bases from V and 1 from J, leaving 14 bases between them. The CDR3 contains 15 residues. The CDR3 spells CASSTGHHSQETQYF. CDR3 in DNA: TGTGCCAGCAGCACTGGACACCATTCCCAAGAGACCCAGTACTTC.

V usage is TRBV5-1 and J usage is TRBJ2-7; 7 bases align to TRBD1. The CDR3 has 13 residues. With 0 bases clipped from V and 4 bases from J, the junction kept 1 base outside the gene matches. The germline gives CDR1 SGHRS, CDR2 YFSETQ. The CDR3 DNA is TGCGCCAGCAGCTTGGAACAGGGGTACGAGCAGTACTTC. This translates into CASSLEQGYEQYF.